The clone carrying this TCR beta chain showed up many times. The antigen remains unidentified. J gave up 1 base and V 3 bases, and 13 bases lay outside the gene matches. Per germline, CDR1 DFQATT and CDR2 SNEGSKA (reference sequence). CDR3 size: 19 residues. This entry belongs to a study of molecular identifiers for immune sequencing clone quantification. General study results and limits: Clonotypes topping 20 RNA copies carried over 98% of effector molecules but under 1% of naive ones.

Previously described methods with listed TCR primers produced the bulk TCR libraries. TCRdb passed the PCR reads through MiXCR, listing each CDR3 protein once. Of 60,000 to 70,000 distinct CDR3 sequences in the sample, 15% to 20% were seen once. The sequence came from a human donor in good health. Some libraries in this study had Jurkat cell RNA spiked in. The chain recombines TRBV20-1 with TRBJ2-7, with 15 bases lining up with TRBD2. The sequencing sample was made of naive CD8+ T cells from blood, with Jurkat cell RNA spiked in. Subset defined: FACS-sorted CD8+CD4-CCR7+CD45RA+ naive T cells. The CDR3, as DNA: TGCAGTGCTAGGGGGCTCGGACTAGCGGGAGGGCCTCTTTCCTACGAGCAGTACTTC. Its translation is CSARGLGLAGGPLSYEQYF.